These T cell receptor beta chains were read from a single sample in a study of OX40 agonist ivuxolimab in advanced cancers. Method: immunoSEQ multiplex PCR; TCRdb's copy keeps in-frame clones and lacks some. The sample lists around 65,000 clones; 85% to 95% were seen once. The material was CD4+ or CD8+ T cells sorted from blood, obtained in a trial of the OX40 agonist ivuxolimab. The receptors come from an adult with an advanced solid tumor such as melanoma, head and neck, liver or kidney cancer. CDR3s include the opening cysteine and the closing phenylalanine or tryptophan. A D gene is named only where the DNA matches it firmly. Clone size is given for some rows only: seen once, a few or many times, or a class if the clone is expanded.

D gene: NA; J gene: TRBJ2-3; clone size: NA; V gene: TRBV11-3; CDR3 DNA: TGTGCCAGCAGCTTAGAAGGCCTCACAGATACGCAGTATTTT; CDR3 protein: CASSLEGLTDTQYF
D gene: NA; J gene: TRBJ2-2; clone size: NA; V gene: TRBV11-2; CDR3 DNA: TGTGCCAGCAATCTAGACGCGAACACCGGGGAGCTGTTTTTT; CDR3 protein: CASNLDANTGELFF
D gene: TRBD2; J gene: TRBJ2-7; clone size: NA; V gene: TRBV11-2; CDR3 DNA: TGTGCCAGCAGCTTAGTACTAGCGGGGGACCCATACGAGCAGTACTTC; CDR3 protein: CASSLVLAGDPYEQYF
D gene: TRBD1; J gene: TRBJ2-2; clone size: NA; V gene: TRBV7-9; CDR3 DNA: TGTGCCAGCAGCGGAGGACAGGGAAAACCCGGGGAGCTGTTTTTT; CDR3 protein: CASSGGQGKPGELFF
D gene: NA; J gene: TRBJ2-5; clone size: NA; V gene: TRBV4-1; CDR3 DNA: TGCGCCAGCAGCCAATTCCAGGGCCAAGAGACCCAGTACTTC; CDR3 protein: CASSQFQGQETQYF
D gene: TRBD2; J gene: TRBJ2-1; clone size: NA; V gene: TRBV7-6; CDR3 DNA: TGTGCCAGCAGCTTAGCGGGACTAGCGGCCAATGAGCAGTTCTTC; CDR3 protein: CASSLAGLAANEQFF
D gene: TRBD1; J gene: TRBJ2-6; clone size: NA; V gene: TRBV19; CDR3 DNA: TGTGCCAGTAACGACAGGGACACTGGGGCCAACGTCCTGACTTTC; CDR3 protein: CASNDRDTGANVLTF
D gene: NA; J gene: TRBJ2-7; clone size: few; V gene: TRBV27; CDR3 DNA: TGTGCCAGCAGTTTAGTAGGGACCTACGAGCAGTACTTC; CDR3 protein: CASSLVGTYEQYF
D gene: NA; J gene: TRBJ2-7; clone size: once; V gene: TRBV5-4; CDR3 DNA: TGTGCCAGCAGCTTGGCGACAGAGCAGTACTTC; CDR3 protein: CASSLATEQYF
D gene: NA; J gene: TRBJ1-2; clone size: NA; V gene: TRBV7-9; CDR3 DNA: TGTGCCAGCAGCTTAGTGGGAGCTAACTATGGCTACACCTTC; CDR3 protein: CASSLVGANYGYTF
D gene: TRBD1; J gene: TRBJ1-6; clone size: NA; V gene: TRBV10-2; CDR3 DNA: TGCGCCAGCAGCCAGGGACAGCCCATCTTTTTTAATTCACCCCTCCACTTT; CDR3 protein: CASSQGQPIFFNSPLHF
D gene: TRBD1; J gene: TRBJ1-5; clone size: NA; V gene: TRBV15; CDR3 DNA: TGTGCCACCAGCAGAGGGTACCAGGGGGCCTCGGGTCAGCCCCAGCATTTT; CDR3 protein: CATSRGYQGASGQPQHF
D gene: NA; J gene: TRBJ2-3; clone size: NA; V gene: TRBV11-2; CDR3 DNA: TGTGCCAGCAGCCTCGAAACGACACACACAGATACGCAGTATTTT; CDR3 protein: CASSLETTHTDTQYF
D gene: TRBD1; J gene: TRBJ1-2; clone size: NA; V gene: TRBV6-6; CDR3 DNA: TGTGCCAGCAGCTCAGGGGGCGCCGGGGACGGCTACACCTTC; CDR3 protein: CASSSGGAGDGYTF
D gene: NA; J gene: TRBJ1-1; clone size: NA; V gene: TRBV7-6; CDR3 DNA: TGTGCCAGCAGCTTAGCTAGGGAGGGTGTCGCTTTCTTT; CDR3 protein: CASSLAREGVAFF
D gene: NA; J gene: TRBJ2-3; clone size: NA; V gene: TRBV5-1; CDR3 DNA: TGCGCCAGCAGCTTTAGGGAGACAAGCACAGATACGCAGTATTTT; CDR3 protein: CASSFRETSTDTQYF
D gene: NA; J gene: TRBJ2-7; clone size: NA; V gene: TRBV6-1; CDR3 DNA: TGTGCCAGCGCTACCACCTACGAGCAGTACTTC; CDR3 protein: CASATTYEQYF
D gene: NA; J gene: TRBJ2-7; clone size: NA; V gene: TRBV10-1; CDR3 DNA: TGCGCCAGCAGTGGAGTGGCGAACGGCGAGCAGTACTTC; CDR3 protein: CASSGVANGEQYF
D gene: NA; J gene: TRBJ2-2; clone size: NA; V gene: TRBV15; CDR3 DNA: TGTGCCACCAGCAGAGATCGGGGTCTCGTTGGGGAGCTGTTTTTT; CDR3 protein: CATSRDRGLVGELFF
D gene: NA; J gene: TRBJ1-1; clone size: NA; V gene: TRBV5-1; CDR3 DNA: TGCGCCAGCAGCTTGTGGGATCCCACTGAAGCTTTCTTT; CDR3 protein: CASSLWDPTEAFF
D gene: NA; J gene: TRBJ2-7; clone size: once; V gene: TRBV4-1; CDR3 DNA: TGCGCCAGCAGCCAAGAAGAACAGTGGGGCTCCTACGAGCAGTACTTC; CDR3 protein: CASSQEEQWGSYEQYF
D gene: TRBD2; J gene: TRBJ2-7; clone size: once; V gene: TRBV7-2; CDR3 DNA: TGTGCCAGCAGCTACGGTAGCGGGGGAGGGTACGAGCAGTACTTC; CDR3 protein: CASSYGSGGGYEQYF
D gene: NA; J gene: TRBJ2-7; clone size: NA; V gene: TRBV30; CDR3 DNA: TGTGCCTGGAGGGGGGGGACAAACCTCTACGAGCAGTACTTC; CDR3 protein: CAWRGGTNLYEQYF
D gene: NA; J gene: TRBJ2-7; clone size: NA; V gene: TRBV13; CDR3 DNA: TGTGCCAGCAGCTTCGGCGACGAGCAGTACTTC; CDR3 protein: CASSFGDEQYF
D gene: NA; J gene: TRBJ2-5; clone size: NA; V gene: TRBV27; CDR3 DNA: TGTGCCAGCAGTCCCCGCTTGAGGGAGATTCAAGAGACCCAGTACTTC; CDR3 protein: CASSPRLREIQETQYF